This T cell receptor beta chain was obtained from a study of T cells in Graves' hyperthyroidism and ophthalmopathy. RNA transcripts were the template for amplifying TCR beta CDR3 regions. RT-PCR in the first round (using the HTBI primer set) targeted the TCR CDR3. TCRdb used MiXCR to reprocess the multiplex PCR reads, holding one entry per CDR3 protein. The sample lists roughly 400,000 distinct CDR3 sequences, roughly 25% occurring once. Many counts were recorded for this clonotype. Germline loops: CDR1 MNHEY, CDR2 SVGEGT. Trimming at V came to 5 bases and at J to 7 bases, leaving 8 bases not matched to a gene. The CDR3 contains 16 residues.

Source material: blood. The chain is built from TRBV6-2 or TRBV6-3 and TRBJ2-1; 13 bases are a match to TRBD2. The TCR comes from a man aged 45-60 years with Graves' hyperthyroidism. The CDR3 reads CASSNPTSGRWNEQFF. Here the CDR3 DNA reads TGTGCCAGCAGTAACCCGACTAGCGGGAGGTGGAATGAGCAGTTCTTC.